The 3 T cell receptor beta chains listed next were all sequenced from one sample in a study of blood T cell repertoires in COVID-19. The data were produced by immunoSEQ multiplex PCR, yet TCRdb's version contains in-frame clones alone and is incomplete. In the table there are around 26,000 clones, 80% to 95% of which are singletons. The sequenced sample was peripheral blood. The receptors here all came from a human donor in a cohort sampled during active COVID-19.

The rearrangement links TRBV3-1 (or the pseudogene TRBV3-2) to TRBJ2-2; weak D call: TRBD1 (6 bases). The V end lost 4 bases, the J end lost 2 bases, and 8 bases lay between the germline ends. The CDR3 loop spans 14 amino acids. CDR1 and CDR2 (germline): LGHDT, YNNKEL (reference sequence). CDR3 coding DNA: TGTGCCAGCAGCCTGGACAGAAACACCGGGGAGCTGTTTTTT. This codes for CASSLDRNTGELFF.

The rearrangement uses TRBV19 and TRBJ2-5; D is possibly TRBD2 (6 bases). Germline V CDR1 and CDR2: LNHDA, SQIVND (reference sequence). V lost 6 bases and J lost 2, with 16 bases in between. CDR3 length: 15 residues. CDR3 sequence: CASRSAAGSQETQYF. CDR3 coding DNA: TGTGCCAGTAGATCGGCGGCGGGGAGTCAAGAGACCCAGTACTTC.

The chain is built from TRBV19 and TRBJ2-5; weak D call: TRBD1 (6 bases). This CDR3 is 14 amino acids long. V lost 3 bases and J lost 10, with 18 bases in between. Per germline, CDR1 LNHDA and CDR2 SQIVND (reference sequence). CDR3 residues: CASSINRVGLGQYF. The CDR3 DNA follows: TGTGCCAGTAGTATTAACAGGGTGGGCCTAGGCCAGTACTTC.